A selection of T cell receptor beta chains follows, all from one sample in a study of OX40 agonist ivuxolimab in advanced cancers. TCRdb's copy holds only in-frame clones and misses some; the assay was immunoSEQ multiplex PCR. In the table there are fewer than 80,000 clones, around 85% of which are singletons. Sequencing was performed on CD4+ or CD8+ T cells sorted from blood, taken in a trial of the OX40 agonist ivuxolimab. All receptors derive from an adult with an advanced solid tumor such as melanoma, head and neck, liver or kidney cancer. CDR3s include the opening cysteine and the closing phenylalanine or tryptophan. Fields, in order: D gene, clone size, V gene, J gene, CDR3 DNA, CDR3 protein. The D gene is left open where the match is weak. Size tells how often a clone was seen (once, few, many) or the class of an expanded clone, and some rows leave it out.

d_gene: TRBD2
abundance: once
v_gene: TRBV6-5
j_gene: TRBJ2-7
CDR3nt: TGTGCCAGCATGGGGCTAGCGGGAATGTACGAGCAGTACTTC
CDR3aa: CASMGLAGMYEQYF

d_gene: NA
abundance: NA
v_gene: TRBV9
j_gene: TRBJ2-7
CDR3nt: TGTGCCAGCAGCCCAATTTTCGGTGAGCAGTACTTC
CDR3aa: CASSPIFGEQYF

d_gene: NA
abundance: NA
v_gene: TRBV29-1
j_gene: TRBJ1-2
CDR3nt: TGCAGCGTTTTACAGGGCGAAGGCTACACCTTC
CDR3aa: CSVLQGEGYTF

d_gene: NA
abundance: NA
v_gene: TRBV5-1
j_gene: TRBJ1-1
CDR3nt: TGCGCCAGCAGCTTGGGACAGAAATTTGAAGCTTTCTTT
CDR3aa: CASSLGQKFEAFF

d_gene: NA
abundance: NA
v_gene: TRBV5-1
j_gene: TRBJ1-5
CDR3nt: TGCGCCAGCAGCTTTGAAAGCAATCAGCCCCAGCATTTT
CDR3aa: CASSFESNQPQHF

d_gene: NA
abundance: NA
v_gene: TRBV11-2
j_gene: TRBJ2-1
CDR3nt: TGTGCCAGCAGCTTAGAAGGGAGTACCTACAATGAGCAGTTCTTC
CDR3aa: CASSLEGSTYNEQFF

d_gene: TRBD2
abundance: NA
v_gene: TRBV19
j_gene: TRBJ2-1
CDR3nt: TGTGCCAGTAGTATCTTCCTAGCGGCCTACAATGAGCAGTTCTTC
CDR3aa: CASSIFLAAYNEQFF

d_gene: TRBD1
abundance: NA
v_gene: TRBV10-2
j_gene: TRBJ2-3
CDR3nt: TGCGCCCACGGACAGGGGCAGGGGACAGATACGCAGTATTTT
CDR3aa: CAHGQGQGTDTQYF

d_gene: NA
abundance: NA
v_gene: TRBV6-1
j_gene: TRBJ1-1
CDR3nt: TGTGCCAGCAGGAAACGGGACGTTGAAGCTTTCTTT
CDR3aa: CASRKRDVEAFF

d_gene: TRBD1
abundance: NA
v_gene: TRBV6-5
j_gene: TRBJ1-3
CDR3nt: TGTGCCAGCAGTTACTCGACAGGGATAGGAAACACCATATATTTT
CDR3aa: CASSYSTGIGNTIYF

d_gene: NA
abundance: once
v_gene: TRBV4-1
j_gene: TRBJ1-6
CDR3nt: TGCGCCAGCAGCCGGGTACAGGGATTCAATTCACCCCTCCACTTT
CDR3aa: CASSRVQGFNSPLHF

d_gene: NA
abundance: NA
v_gene: TRBV7-2
j_gene: TRBJ2-1
CDR3nt: TGTGCCAGCAGCTTTAAGTTTGAGCAGTTCTTC
CDR3aa: CASSFKFEQFF

d_gene: NA
abundance: NA
v_gene: TRBV7-3
j_gene: TRBJ1-1
CDR3nt: TGTGCCAGCAGCTTACGCAGGGGGAACACTGAAGCTTTCTTT
CDR3aa: CASSLRRGNTEAFF

d_gene: NA
abundance: many
v_gene: TRBV9
j_gene: TRBJ1-3
CDR3nt: TGTGCCAGCAGCCCCTCCACCTCCTCTGGAAACACCATATATTTT
CDR3aa: CASSPSTSSGNTIYF

d_gene: NA
abundance: once
v_gene: TRBV19
j_gene: TRBJ2-7
CDR3nt: TGTGCCAGTAGCCGAACAGGACTCTACGAGCAGTACTTC
CDR3aa: CASSRTGLYEQYF

d_gene: TRBD2
abundance: NA
v_gene: TRBV5-4
j_gene: TRBJ2-1
CDR3nt: TGTGCCAGCAGCTTCACTAGCGGGGTTAGGAATGAGCAGTTCTTC
CDR3aa: CASSFTSGVRNEQFF

d_gene: NA
abundance: once
v_gene: TRBV14
j_gene: TRBJ2-5
CDR3nt: TGTGCCAGCAGCCAAGATAGAGTCCCTTCGACCTACGGAGGGACCCAGTACTTC
CDR3aa: CASSQDRVPSTYGGTQYF

d_gene: NA
abundance: NA
v_gene: TRBV7-2
j_gene: TRBJ1-3
CDR3nt: TGTGCCAGCAGCCGCAGCGGGCTGGGGGTGGCGAGCGGAAACACCATATATTTT
CDR3aa: CASSRSGLGVASGNTIYF

d_gene: TRBD1
abundance: NA
v_gene: TRBV6-1
j_gene: TRBJ1-2
CDR3nt: TGTGCCAGCAGGACAGGGCTAGATGGCTACACCTTC
CDR3aa: CASRTGLDGYTF

d_gene: TRBD2
abundance: NA
v_gene: TRBV2
j_gene: TRBJ2-6
CDR3nt: TGTGCCAGCAGTGAACGGGAGGGAACTGGGGCCAACGTCCTGACTTTC
CDR3aa: CASSEREGTGANVLTF

d_gene: NA
abundance: NA
v_gene: TRBV14
j_gene: TRBJ1-2
CDR3nt: TGTGCCAGCAGCCAACTGGAGGGAAGGGGCGGCTACACCTTC
CDR3aa: CASSQLEGRGGYTF

d_gene: NA
abundance: NA
v_gene: TRBV27
j_gene: TRBJ2-2
CDR3nt: TGTGCCAGCACCAAGAGGGCCAGGGTAGCCGACACCGGGGAGCTGTTTTTT
CDR3aa: CASTKRARVADTGELFF

d_gene: NA
abundance: NA
v_gene: TRBV19
j_gene: TRBJ2-7
CDR3nt: TGTGCCAGTAGTATCACAGGCGCCTACGAGCAGTACTTC
CDR3aa: CASSITGAYEQYF

d_gene: NA
abundance: NA
v_gene: TRBV6-6
j_gene: TRBJ2-6
CDR3nt: TGTGCCATCAGTCCCTGGACCGGGGCCAACGTCCTGACTTTC
CDR3aa: CAISPWTGANVLTF